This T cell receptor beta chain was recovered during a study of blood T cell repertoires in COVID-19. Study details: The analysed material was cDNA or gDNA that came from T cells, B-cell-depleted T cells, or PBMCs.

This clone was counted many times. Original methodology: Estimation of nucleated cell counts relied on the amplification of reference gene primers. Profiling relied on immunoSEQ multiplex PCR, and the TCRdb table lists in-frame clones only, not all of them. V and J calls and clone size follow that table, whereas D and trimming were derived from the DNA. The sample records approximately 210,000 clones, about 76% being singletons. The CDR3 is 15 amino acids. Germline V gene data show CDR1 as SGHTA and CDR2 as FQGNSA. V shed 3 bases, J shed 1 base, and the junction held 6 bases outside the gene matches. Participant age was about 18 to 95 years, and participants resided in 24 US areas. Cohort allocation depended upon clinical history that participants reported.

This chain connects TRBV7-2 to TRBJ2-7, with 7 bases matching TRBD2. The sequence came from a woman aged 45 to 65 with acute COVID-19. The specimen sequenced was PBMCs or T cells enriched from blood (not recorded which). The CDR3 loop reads CASSFPPSGSYEQYF. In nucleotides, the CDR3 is TGTGCCAGCAGCTTTCCCCCTAGCGGTTCCTACGAGCAGTACTTC. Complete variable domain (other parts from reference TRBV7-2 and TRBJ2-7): GAGVSQSPSNKVTEKGKDVELRCDPISGHTALYWYRQSLGQGLEFLIYFQGNSAPDKSGLPSDRFSAERTGGSVSTLTIQRTQQEDSAVYLCASSFPPSGSYEQYFGPGTRLTVT.